The next 10 T cell receptor beta chains were all read from a single sample in a study of cytomegalovirus exposure and HLA in healthy donors. PCR amplification relied on 60 Vbeta primers (plus 13 Jbeta primers). Measured with immunoSEQ multiplex PCR; TCRdb has only the in-frame clones, and not every one. Of some 56,000 clones listed, 75% to 90% were seen once; the top ten hold roughly 3.5%. The sample comprised PBMCs. The receptors here all came from a middle-aged woman in good health and CMV-seronegative.

This clone was observed a handful of times. The chain employs TRBV5-5 and TRBJ1-1; D is unclear. Germline CDR1 SGHKS, CDR2 YYEKEE (reference sequence). The CDR3 is 14 amino acids. V was clipped by 4 bases and J by 5 bases, with 15 bases between them. The CDR3 DNA sequence: TGTGCCAGCAGCACCATAATCGGGTCAACTGAAGCTTTCTTT. This sequence encodes CASSTIIGSTEAFF.

This clone turned up a few times. This chain links TRBV27 with TRBJ2-7; D is unresolved. Trimming stripped 8 bases from V and 0 bases from J, with 8 bases between. Germline values: CDR1 MNHEY, CDR2 SMNVEV (reference sequence). The CDR3 has 12 residues. CDR3 sequence reads: CASRVFSYEQYF. CDR3 DNA sequence: TGTGCCAGCCGGGTCTTCTCCTACGAGCAGTACTTC.

The chain recombines TRBV5-1 with TRBJ2-2; D is uncertain. Trimming removed 0 bases at V and 6 bases at J, with 9 bases between. This CDR3 is built from 14 residues. Germline V CDR1 and CDR2: SGHRS, YFSETQ. The CDR3 is CASSLAYSSGELFF. As DNA, the CDR3 is TGCGCCAGCAGCTTGGCCTACAGTTCCGGGGAGCTGTTTTTT.

In DNA form, the CDR3 reads TGTGCCAGCAGTTTACTGGGGGCGAGTGGCTACACCTTC. This translates into CASSLLGASGYTF. This rearrangement joins TRBV28 to TRBJ1-2, with TRBD1 as a possible D gene (6 bases). Deletions cut 2 bases from V and 7 bases from J, with 11 bases between. Germline values: CDR1 MDHEN, CDR2 SYDVKM. The CDR3 consists of 13 residues.

The chain combines TRBV5-8 with TRBJ2-1; 14 bases match TRBD2. From germline, CDR1 is SGHTS and CDR2 YDEGEE. Trimming at V came to 5 bases and at J to 7 bases, leaving 8 bases not matched to a gene. The CDR3 extends over 16 amino acids. For the CDR3, the DNA is TGTGCCAGCAGGAGGGGGACTAGCGGGAGTTGGAATGAGCAGTTCTTC. This translates into CASRRGTSGSWNEQFF.

V gene TRBV28 combines with J gene TRBJ1-2; D unresolved. Germline CDR1 MDHEN, CDR2 SYDVKM. The V end lost 3 bases, the J end lost 3 bases, and 11 bases lay between the germline ends. The CDR3 has 14 amino acids. CDR3 protein: CASSFSLGYYGYTF. CDR3 DNA sequence: TGTGCCAGCAGTTTTTCACTGGGCTACTATGGCTACACCTTC.

The chain couples TRBV2 to TRBJ1-3; D gene uncertain. CDR1 and CDR2 from the germline V gene are SNHLY and FYNNEI. Trimming took 4 bases from V and 0 from J, leaving 7 bases between them. This CDR3 comprises 14 residues. CDR3 region: CASSAGNSGNTIYF. DNA of the CDR3: TGTGCCAGCAGTGCCGGGAACTCTGGAAACACCATATATTTT. Full variable domain (remainder filled in from reference TRBV2 and TRBJ1-3): EPEVTQTPSHQVTQMGQEVILRCVPISNHLYFYWYRQILGQKVEFLVSFYNNEISEKSEIFDDQFSVERPDGSNFTLKIRSTKLEDSAMYFCASSAGNSGNTIYFGEGSWLTVV.

This sequence joins TRBV27 and TRBJ2-7, with a possible D match to TRBD1 (6 bases). Trimming left V 8 bases short and J 3 bases short, with 20 bases between. The CDR3 is made up of 15 amino acids. Per germline, CDR1 MNHEY and CDR2 SMNVEV (reference sequence). The CDR3 region is CASRYQGPGVYEQYF. In DNA form, the CDR3 reads TGTGCCAGCCGCTACCAGGGTCCAGGGGTCTACGAGCAGTACTTC.

The chain uses TRBV5-1 and TRBJ1-2; D is ambiguous. This CDR3 has 13 amino acids. Trimming cost V 0 bases and J 2 bases, with 5 bases left between them. Germline lookup yields CDR1 SGHRS and CDR2 YFSETQ. As DNA, the CDR3 is TGCGCCAGCAGCTTGGCGGGGAACTATGGCTACACCTTC. Its protein product is CASSLAGNYGYTF.

The V gene is TRBV9, the J gene TRBJ2-1; TRBD2 matches at 13 bases. The CDR3 length is 16 residues. The J segment lost 5 bases and the V segment lost 0 bases, leaving 2 bases of the junction unmatched. CDR1 is SGDLS, CDR2 YYNGEE, per germline. CDR3 sequence (DNA): TGTGCCAGCAGCGTAGGACTAGCGGGAGGCAACAATGAGCAGTTCTTC. Translated, it gives CASSVGLAGGNNEQFF.